In its sample, the clone carrying this T cell receptor (beta chain) was seen a few times. What it binds is not known. Germline assignment: CDR1 PRHDT and CDR2 FYEKMQ (reference sequence). The CDR3 extends over 16 amino acids. Unmatched junction bases numbered 4, after V lost 4 bases and J lost 4 bases. Isolated RNA was reverse transcribed in full, so expressed TCRB transcripts were sequenced. Sequenced by immunoSEQ multiplex PCR; TCRdb stores in-frame clones only, minus some. The repertoire holds fewer than 900,000 clones, with about 17% as singletons. This record belongs to a study of beta chain features in type 1 diabetes. The wider study: Examination covered 100 million to 140 million sorted cells spanning all samples. General study points: Amplification by PCR could prefer shorter templates, with the same effect in patients and controls. Junctions at VDJ sites from type 1 diabetes patients had fewer insertions and more deletions.

Averaging roughly 110 mL, one heparinised blood draw was given by each donor. V and J are TRBV13 and TRBJ2-3; 14 nucleotides align to TRBD2. The receptor was derived from a woman between 18 and 30 years old in good health. The sequenced material came from naive CD4+ T cells from blood. The CDR3 protein is CASSSGLAGVSDTQYF. CDR3 sequence (DNA): TGTGCCAGCAGCTCGGGACTAGCGGGAGTATCAGATACGCAGTATTTT.